The TCR beta chain described here comes from a study of T cells in tuberculosis. The CDR3 totals 18 residues. V was shortened by 6 bases and J by 0 bases, with 21 bases between the two germline ends. Germline CDR1 is MNHEY and CDR2 is SMNVEV (reference sequence). No alpha-beta pairing information exists for these sequences. Assay: immunoSEQ multiplex PCR; the TCRdb copy retains only in-frame clones and omits some. The table records nearly 60,000 clones, nearly 90% of them present only once. Findings and caveats of the study: Some low-affinity tetramer-binding T cells may be absent from this sample.

Cells were sorted from thawed PBMC rested overnight and stained with GMM-loaded CD1B tetramer, viability dye and anti-CD3. The CD1B tetramers carried C32 glucose monomycolate purified from Rhodococcus equi. The sequence came from an adult woman with latent tuberculosis. The V call is TRBV27, the J call TRBJ1-5; D gene uncertain. The sample was CD1b-GMM tetramer-negative cells sorted from PBMCs. DNA of the CDR3: TGTGCCAGCAGCACCGGACTAACGGGAGCTTATAGCAATCAGCCCCAGCATTTT. Translating it yields CASSTGLTGAYSNQPQHF.